This passage covers 32 T cell receptor beta chains from one sample sequenced in a study of shared clonotypes between healthy human individuals (dated by TCRdb to 2020 to 2022). The receptor library was made with the immunoSEQ multiplex PCR assay. TCRdb took over this immuneACCESS table, retaining in-frame rearrangements with V and J assigned. Such tables are incomplete; in checked studies, under half of the missing clones stem from an unresolved V gene, and the remainder is unexplained. In all, the sample holds approximately 2.5 million clones, and just over 90% of those were seen once. Together, the top ten hold over 0.12% of the sample. Sequenced sample: naive CD4+ T cells sorted from blood. Taken with the paper, the label for cell subset or site translates to: CD45RA+ positively selected. The origin of the receptors is a man aged 18-30 years in good health.

This clone has just a few counts. The chain combines TRBV11-2 with TRBJ1-1; D ambiguous. V was trimmed by 4 bases and J by 1 base, leaving 7 bases between them. This CDR3 spans 13 amino acids. Germline V gene sequence: CDR1 SGHAT, CDR2 FQNNGV. The CDR3 DNA follows: TGTGCCAGCAGCTACCGGTCGAACACTGAAGCTTTCTTT. Translation: CASSYRSNTEAFF. The full variable domain, its missing parts supplied by reference TRBV11-2 and TRBJ1-1, is EAGVAQSPRYKIIEKRQSVAFWCNPISGHATLYWYQQILGQGPKLLIQFQNNGVVDDSQLPKDRFSAERLKGVDSTLKIQPAKLEDSAVYLCASSYRSNTEAFFGQGTRLTVV.

The gene calls are TRBV7-2 and TRBJ2-5, with 11 bases that match TRBD1. Per the germline V gene, CDR1 is SGHTA and CDR2 is FQGNSA. V shed 5 bases and J 4 bases; nucleotides not matched to a gene: 12. CDR3 length equals 17 residues. As DNA, the CDR3 is TGTGCCAGCAGCCATTGGGACAGGGGGTTAGTGGGAGAGACCCAGTACTTC. Its translation: CASSHWDRGLVGETQYF.

CDR3 region: CASSRRGNTQYF. DNA for the CDR3: TGTGCCAGCAGTAGAAGGGGTAATACGCAGTATTTT. The gene calls are TRBV2 and TRBJ2-3; D perhaps matches TRBD1 (5 bases). Per germline, CDR1 SNHLY and CDR2 FYNNEI. V lost 5 bases to trimming and J lost 7 bases, with 10 bases between them. This CDR3 is 12 amino acids long.

The gene calls are TRBV30 and TRBJ1-2; 8 bases map to TRBD1. V lost 4 bases and J lost 1; bases outside the gene matches: 2. This CDR3 is built from 13 residues. Germline V gene sequence: CDR1 GTSNPN, CDR2 SVGIG (reference sequence). This CDR3 reads CAWNRGNNYGYTF. The CDR3 nucleotides read TGTGCCTGGAACAGGGGGAATAACTATGGCTACACCTTC. The full variable domain, rest sourced from reference TRBV30 and TRBJ1-2, is SQTIHQWPATLVQPVGSPLSLECTVEGTSNPNLYWYRQAAGRGLQLLFYSVGIGQISSEVPQNLSASRPQDRQFILSSKKLLLSDSGFYLCAWNRGNNYGYTFGSGTRLTVV.

This chain uses TRBV7-8 with TRBJ1-2; D gene uncertain. The CDR3 covers 15 residues. Germline V gives CDR1 SGHVS, CDR2 FQNEAQ. Trimming pared 3 bases from V and 0 bases from J, leaving 11 bases between. The CDR3 reads CASSLASNTNYGYTF. The CDR3 DNA reads TGTGCCAGCAGCTTGGCCAGCAACACTAACTATGGCTACACCTTC. Full variable domain (outside the CDR3, taken from reference TRBV7-8 and TRBJ1-2): GAGVSQSPRYKVAKRGQDVALRCDPISGHVSLFWYQQALGQGPEFLTYFQNEAQLDKSGLPSDRFFAERPEGSVSTLKIQRTQQEDSAVYLCASSLASNTNYGYTFGSGTRLTVV.

The rearrangement links TRBV12-5 to TRBJ1-2; D is possibly TRBD1 (6 bases). CDR1 LGHNT and CDR2 FRNRAP come from the germline V gene. The CDR3 has 17 amino acids. Trimming took 3 bases from V and 7 from J, leaving 24 bases between them. The CDR3 reads CASGLLTGIGRTSGYTF. CDR3 in DNA: TGTGCTAGTGGTTTACTTACAGGGATCGGCCGGACGAGTGGCTACACCTTC.

V and J are TRBV27 and TRBJ2-2; 7 bases align to TRBD1. CDR3 length: 16 residues. Germline V gene data show CDR1 as MNHEY and CDR2 as SMNVEV (reference sequence). V shed 5 bases, J shed 2 bases, and the junction held 8 bases outside the gene matches. CDR3 in DNA: TGTGCCAGCAGTCAGGGACAGACCAGCAACACCGGGGAGCTGTTTTTT. This sequence encodes CASSQGQTSNTGELFF.

This chain connects TRBV2 to TRBJ2-3, with TRBD2 matching 9 bases. The CDR3 has 20 residues. Germline CDR1 is SNHLY and CDR2 is FYNNEI. V gave up 4 bases and J gave up 0 bases; unmatched junction bases: 17. The CDR3 DNA is TGTGCCAGCAGTGTGCAAGGATGGGCGGGGGGGCCCCAAAGCACAGATACGCAGTATTTT. This encodes CASSVQGWAGGPQSTDTQYF. Supplemented by reference TRBV2 and TRBJ2-3, the full variable domain reads EPEVTQTPSHQVTQMGQEVILRCVPISNHLYFYWYRQILGQKVEFLVSFYNNEISEKSEIFDDQFSVERPDGSNFTLKIRSTKLEDSAMYFCASSVQGWAGGPQSTDTQYFGPGTRLTVL.

J is TRBJ2-5 and V is TRBV5-1; D is perhaps TRBD1 (5 bases). With the DNA end fitting TRBJ2-7 better, the J assignment may be wrong. The CDR3 sequence is 16 residues long. The germline V gene encodes CDR1 SGHRS and CDR2 YFSETQ. The CDR3, as DNA: TGCGCCAGCAGCTTGGCCCCAGGGAAGAGCTCCTACGAGCAGTACTTC. Amino acids: CASSLAPGKSSYEQYF.

To note about this clone: Other DNA sequences in this specimen translate into the identical CDR3. CDR3 DNA: TGTGCCAGCAGTCGACTCGGAGATACGCAGTATTTT. Its protein is CASSRLGDTQYF. The chain carries TRBV6-5 and TRBJ2-3; D is ambiguous. V lost 5 bases to trimming and J lost 5 bases, with 8 bases between them. The CDR3 sequence is 12 residues long. Germline values: CDR1 MNHEY, CDR2 SVGAGI.

The genes are TRBV6-4 and TRBJ2-3, with TRBD1 identical over 10 bases. The CDR3 loop spans 16 amino acids. The germline V gene encodes CDR1 MRHNA and CDR2 SNTAGT. V trimming: 6 bases; J trimming: 1 base; junction bases outside the gene matches: 7. CDR3 nucleotides: TGTGCCAGCAGGATGGGGACAGGGGCAGGCACAGATACGCAGTATTTT. Protein product: CASRMGTGAGTDTQYF.

The chain has TRBV6-6 and TRBJ2-3; 7 bases line up with TRBD2. Losses at the gene ends were 5 bases for V and 6 bases for J; bases not matched to a gene: 8. Germline V lookup: CDR1 MNHNY, CDR2 SVGAGI (reference sequence). The length of the CDR3 is 14 residues. The CDR3: CASSTSGEWDTQYF. The CDR3, as DNA: TGTGCCAGCAGTACGAGCGGGGAGTGGGATACGCAGTATTTT.

CDR3 residues: CASSPRASGDMGGELFF. CDR3 sequence (DNA): TGCGCCAGCAGCCCAAGGGCTAGCGGGGATATGGGCGGGGAGCTGTTTTTT. The J gene is TRBJ2-2, the V gene TRBV5-1; 9 nucleotides match TRBD2. Trimming cost V 4 bases and J 7 bases; bases outside gene matches: 14. The CDR3 has 17 amino acids. CDR1 SGHRS and CDR2 YFSETQ come from the germline V gene.

Note on this clone: The sample holds other DNA sequences that translate to the same CDR3. The gene calls are TRBV10-1 and TRBJ2-2; no definite D call. The length of the CDR3 is 15 residues. V lost 0 bases, J lost 2 bases, and 7 bases lay in between. The germline gives CDR1 WNHNN, CDR2 SYGVQD (reference sequence). The CDR3 DNA is TGCGCCAGCAGTGAGTCTGGTAGAAACACCGGGGAGCTGTTTTTT. It is translated as CASSESGRNTGELFF.

This chain connects TRBV7-9 to TRBJ2-3; D unclear. The CDR3 has 14 residues. Between the trimmed V and J ends, which lost 4 bases and 2 bases, there was a span of 10 bases. CDR1 is SEHNR, CDR2 FQNEAQ, per germline (reference sequence). The DNA for the CDR3 is TGTGCCAGCAGCTCCCACATAGACACAGATACGCAGTATTTT. Translated: CASSSHIDTDTQYF.

The chain uses TRBV10-3 and TRBJ2-2; 9 nucleotides match TRBD1. The CDR3 runs to 18 residues. Per the germline V gene, CDR1 is ENHRY and CDR2 is SYGVKD. V dropped 0 bases and J dropped 6; count of bases not matched to a gene: 11. The CDR3 coding sequence is TGTGCCATCAGTGAGTCGAATGTGGGACAGGGAAGTCCCGGGGAGCTGTTTTTT. Its protein is CAISESNVGQGSPGELFF.

The gene calls are TRBV5-1 and TRBJ1-1, with D unclear. The V end was cut by 0 bases, the J end by 7 bases, with 7 bases between. CDR1 is SGHRS and CDR2 is YFSETQ in the germline V gene. The CDR3 runs 12 residues. The CDR3 is CASSLAPHEAFF. In nucleotides, the CDR3 is TGCGCCAGCAGCTTGGCTCCACATGAAGCTTTCTTT. Supplemented by reference TRBV5-1 and TRBJ1-1, the full variable domain reads KAGVTQTPRYLIKTRGQQVTLSCSPISGHRSVSWYQQTPGQGLQFLFEYFSETQRNKGNFPGRFSGRQFSNSRSEMNVSTLELGDSALYLCASSLAPHEAFFGQGTRLTVV.

The chain combines TRBV19 with TRBJ1-1; 11 positions agree with TRBD1. Unmatched junction bases numbered 4, after V lost 4 bases and J lost 6 bases. Per the germline V gene, CDR1 is LNHDA and CDR2 is SQIVND (reference sequence). This CDR3 region has 14 residues. The CDR3 loop is CASSRTGGSSEAFF. The CDR3 bases are TGTGCCAGTAGTAGGACAGGGGGCAGCTCTGAAGCTTTCTTT. Combining the CDR3 with reference TRBV19 and TRBJ1-1 gives the whole variable domain DGGITQSPKYLFRKEGQNVTLSCEQNLNHDAMYWYRQDPGQGLRLIYYSQIVNDFQKGDIAEGYSVSREKKESFPLTVTSAQKNPTAFYLCASSRTGGSSEAFFGQGTRLTVV.

The chain combines TRBV5-1 with TRBJ1-6, with 9 bases matching TRBD1. Germline values: CDR1 SGHRS, CDR2 YFSETQ. The CDR3 covers 14 residues. The V segment lost 3 bases and the J segment 10 bases; nucleotides outside the gene matches: 5. As DNA, the CDR3 is TGCGCCAGCAGCTCGGGACAGGGCGAATCACCCCTCCACTTT. This sequence encodes CASSSGQGESPLHF. Supplemented by reference TRBV5-1 and TRBJ1-6, the full variable domain reads KAGVTQTPRYLIKTRGQQVTLSCSPISGHRSVSWYQQTPGQGLQFLFEYFSETQRNKGNFPGRFSGRQFSNSRSEMNVSTLELGDSALYLCASSSGQGESPLHFGNGTRLTVT.

The rearrangement uses TRBV7-9 and TRBJ1-2; D not certain. Germline loops: CDR1 SEHNR, CDR2 FQNEAQ (reference sequence). The CDR3 loop spans 13 amino acids. V lost 2 bases and J lost 3, with 7 bases in between. In DNA, the CDR3 is TGTGCCAGCAGCTTACACGCAGACTATGGCTACACCTTC. Its translation: CASSLHADYGYTF.

The chain employs TRBV2 and TRBJ1-4; perhaps TRBD1 as D (5 bases). V lost 6 bases and J lost 0, with 11 bases in between. This CDR3 has 15 residues. The germline V gene encodes CDR1 SNHLY and CDR2 FYNNEI. The CDR3 region has the DNA TGTGCCAGCAGATGGGACGGTGCAACTAATGAAAAACTGTTTTTT. Its translation: CASRWDGATNEKLFF.

The chain employs TRBV9 and TRBJ2-7; D is perhaps TRBD1 (5 bases). The length of the CDR3 is 15 residues. With 2 bases removed from V and 4 bases from J, the gap between germline ends came to 16 bases. The germline gives CDR1 SGDLS, CDR2 YYNGEE. CDR3 sequence reads: CASSVNGHSTYEQYF. CDR3 nucleotide sequence: TGTGCCAGCAGCGTCAATGGACACTCTACATACGAGCAGTACTTC.

This chain connects TRBV4-1 to TRBJ2-1; D is ambiguous. Germline V gene lookup returns CDR1 MGHRA and CDR2 YSYEKL. The CDR3 covers 14 residues. V lost 0 bases and J 7 bases, leaving 10 bases between the germline ends. CDR3 coding DNA: TGCGCCAGCAGCCAAGAGTGGCAGTTGAATGAGCAGTTCTTC. This encodes CASSQEWQLNEQFF.

To note about this clone: At the DNA level, this CDR3 is encoded by other sequences in the same sample as well. The genes are TRBV7-2 and TRBJ2-5; D might be TRBD2 (5 bases). Germline values: CDR1 SGHTA, CDR2 FQGNSA. This CDR3 has 11 residues. V lost 8 bases and J 4 bases, leaving 8 bases between the germline ends. The CDR3 nucleotides read TGTGCCAGCCGGAGCGGAGAGACCCAGTACTTC. Amino acids: CASRSGETQYF.

This clone was seen just once. The genes are TRBV2 and TRBJ2-5, with 9 bases matching TRBD2. The ends lost 0 bases at V and 2 bases at J; junction bases unmatched: 4. The CDR3 totals 16 residues. The germline gives CDR1 SNHLY, CDR2 FYNNEI. Here the CDR3 DNA reads TGTGCCAGCAGTGAAGCCCTAGCGGGAATACAAGAGACCCAGTACTTC. Amino acid sequence: CASSEALAGIQETQYF.

The gene calls are TRBV28 and TRBJ2-1; no reliable D call. CDR1 and CDR2 from the germline V gene are MDHEN and SYDVKM. Trimming removed 7 bases at V and 12 bases at J, with 19 bases between. The CDR3 consists of 13 residues. The CDR3 sequence: CASTFRIGYGQFF. DNA of the CDR3: TGTGCCAGCACCTTTAGGATAGGATATGGGCAGTTCTTC.

Remarks on this clone: Other DNA sequences in this sample translate to the same CDR3. V and J are TRBV6-5 and TRBJ2-7, with 9 bases fitting TRBD1. J was trimmed by 1 base and V by 6 bases; bases with no gene match: 4. Germline assignment: CDR1 MNHEY and CDR2 SVGAGI. The CDR3 totals 14 residues. The CDR3 sequence: CASRAGTGSYEQYF. DNA for the CDR3: TGTGCCAGCAGGGCCGGGACAGGGTCCTACGAGCAGTACTTC.

A remark on this clone: Other DNA sequences in this specimen translate into the identical CDR3. The gene calls are TRBV7-3 and TRBJ1-1; D is uncertain. CDR1 and CDR2 from the germline V gene are SGHTA and FQGTGA. V gave up 2 bases and J gave up 1 base, with 8 bases separating them. The CDR3 totals 14 residues. The DNA of the CDR3 is TGTGCCAGCAGCTTATCCGGCGGGAACACTGAAGCTTTCTTT. Its translation: CASSLSGGNTEAFF.

V usage is TRBV6-5 and J usage is TRBJ1-1; D uncertain. The ends were cut back, 2 bases at V and 1 base at J, with 8 bases in the middle. Looked up from germline, CDR1 is MNHEY and CDR2 is SVGAGI. This CDR3 spans 14 amino acids. In DNA, the CDR3 is TGTGCCAGCAGTTACCCGGGGAGGAACACTGAAGCTTTCTTT. Protein product: CASSYPGRNTEAFF.

This clone was picked up a small number of times. The chain links TRBV5-1 to TRBJ1-1; a weak D match, TRBD1 (6 bases). CDR1 and CDR2 (germline): SGHRS, YFSETQ. The CDR3 consists of 15 residues. V lost 0 bases and J lost 1, with 10 bases in between. CDR3 region: CASSLGTVGNTEAFF. The CDR3 coding sequence is TGCGCCAGCAGCTTGGGGACAGTGGGGAACACTGAAGCTTTCTTT. Using reference TRBV5-1 and TRBJ1-1 for the parts outside the CDR3, the full variable domain is KAGVTQTPRYLIKTRGQQVTLSCSPISGHRSVSWYQQTPGQGLQFLFEYFSETQRNKGNFPGRFSGRQFSNSRSEMNVSTLELGDSALYLCASSLGTVGNTEAFFGQGTRLTVV.

This chain joins TRBV10-2 and TRBJ1-2, with D unresolved. The V and J ends lost 2 bases and 0 bases respectively, with 10 bases between them. CDR1 and CDR2 from the germline V gene are WSHSY and SAAADI. This CDR3 is 15 amino acids long. The CDR3 nucleotides read TGCGCCAGCAGTGAGATACTATTTCCTAACTATGGCTACACCTTC. Protein sequence: CASSEILFPNYGYTF.

V usage is TRBV5-1 and J usage is TRBJ2-7; no clear D. CDR3 length: 16 amino acids. The ends were cut back, 0 bases at V and 0 bases at J, with 13 bases in the middle. The germline V gene has CDR1 SGHRS and CDR2 YFSETQ. The CDR3 loop reads CASSLVPDAGSYEQYF. CDR3 DNA sequence: TGCGCCAGCAGCTTGGTCCCGGACGCCGGCTCCTACGAGCAGTACTTC.